This T cell receptor beta chain comes out of a study of a mutant IDH1 vaccine in newly diagnosed glioma. V was pared by 3 bases and J by 2 bases, with 11 bases of the junction left unmatched. Germline V gives CDR1 MDHEN, CDR2 SYDVKM. The CDR3 is 18 amino acids. Time point denoted: week 47, end of study. It was 300 ug of mutant IDH1 20-mer peptide that made up each vaccine dose, given with topical imiquimod. Profiled with immunoSEQ multiplex PCR; TCRdb holds only in-frame clones, not every one. The sample consists of tens of thousands of clones, approximately 89% of them appearing once. Notes on this clone: What it recognizes is unknown.

Sequencing was performed on PBMCs, taken from a glioma patient whose treatment included an IDH1 peptide vaccine. The sequence was obtained from a man in his forties with glioma. The chain uses TRBV28 and TRBJ2-4, with 9 bases identical to TRBD1. Here the CDR3 reads CASSFFFRDRETKNIQYF. The CDR3 coding sequence is TGTGCCAGCAGTTTCTTTTTCCGGGACAGGGAGACCAAAAACATTCAGTACTTC.